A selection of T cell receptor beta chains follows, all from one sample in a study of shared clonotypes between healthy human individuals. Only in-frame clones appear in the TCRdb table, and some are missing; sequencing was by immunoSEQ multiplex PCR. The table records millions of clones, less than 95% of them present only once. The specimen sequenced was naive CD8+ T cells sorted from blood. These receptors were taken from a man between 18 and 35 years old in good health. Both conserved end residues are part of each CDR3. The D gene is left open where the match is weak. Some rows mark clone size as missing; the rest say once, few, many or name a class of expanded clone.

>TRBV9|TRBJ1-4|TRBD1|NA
TGTGCCAGCAGCCTAGAGGGACAGGGGGCAAATGAAAAACTGTTTTTT
CASSLEGQGANEKLFF
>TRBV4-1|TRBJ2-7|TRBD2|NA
TGCGCCAGCAGCCAAGGGATAGCGGGATTAGGAATCTCCTACGAGCAGTACTTC
CASSQGIAGLGISYEQYF
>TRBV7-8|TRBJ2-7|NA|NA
TGTGCCAGCAGCTTAGCAACAACAGGGCCCTACGAGCAGTACTTC
CASSLATTGPYEQYF
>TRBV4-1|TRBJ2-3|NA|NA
TGCGCCAGCAGCCACGGACAGTTCACAGATACGCAGTATTTT
CASSHGQFTDTQYF
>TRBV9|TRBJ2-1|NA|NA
TGTGCCAGCAGCGCGGGCGGGGAGAACAATGAGCAGTTCTTC
CASSAGGENNEQFF
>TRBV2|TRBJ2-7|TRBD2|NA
TGTGCCAGCACGGGCGGGAGTTACGAGCAGTACTTC
CASTGGSYEQYF
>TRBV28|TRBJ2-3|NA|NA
TGTGCCAGCAGTCCATATGGGGGGAGCGAGGAGGATACGCAGTATTTT
CASSPYGGSEEDTQYF
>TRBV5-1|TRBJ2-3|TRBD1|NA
TGCGCCAGCATGTCGGAATACAGGGGGAGCACAGATACGCAGTATTTT
CASMSEYRGSTDTQYF
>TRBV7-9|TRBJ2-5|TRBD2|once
TGTGCCAGCAGCCCCCCACTAGCGGGGGGAGGCCAAGAGACCCAGTACTTC
CASSPPLAGGGQETQYF
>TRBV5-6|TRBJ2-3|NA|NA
TGTGCCAGCAGCTTTTGGGGCGCGGAAGATACGCAGTATTTT
CASSFWGAEDTQYF
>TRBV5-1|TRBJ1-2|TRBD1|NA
TGCGCCAGCAGTGATTCGACAGGGCTTGGCTACACCTTC
CASSDSTGLGYTF
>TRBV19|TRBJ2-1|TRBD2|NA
TGTGCCAGTAGAGAGCGGGGGAGCTACAATGAGCAGTTCTTC
CASRERGSYNEQFF
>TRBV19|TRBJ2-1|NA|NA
TGTGCCAGTAGTACAGCGGGTTGGAGCAATGAGCAGTTCTTC
CASSTAGWSNEQFF
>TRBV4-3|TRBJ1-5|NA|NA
TGCGCCAGCAGCCAAGATCGAGGGACTGCCGCTTTGCCCCAGCATTTT
CASSQDRGTAALPQHF
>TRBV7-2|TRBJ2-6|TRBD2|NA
TGTGCCAGCAGCTCTCAGCGGGGCTCTGGGGCCAACGTCCTGACTTTC
CASSSQRGSGANVLTF
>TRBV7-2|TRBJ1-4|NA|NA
TGTGCCAGCAGCCCAACCCAGTGGGGGGGTAATGAAAAACTGTTTTTT
CASSPTQWGGNEKLFF
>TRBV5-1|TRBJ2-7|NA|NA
TGCGCCAGCAGCTTGGTTCCGGGATCGGGGTACGAGCAGTACTTC
CASSLVPGSGYEQYF
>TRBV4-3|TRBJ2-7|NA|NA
TGCGCCAGCAGCCAAGGGCGACATAGCTCCTACGAGCAGTACTTC
CASSQGRHSSYEQYF
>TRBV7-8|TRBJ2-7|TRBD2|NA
TGTGCCAGCAGCTTTGGACTAGCGGGAGGCGAGATTTCCTACGAGCAGTACTTC
CASSFGLAGGEISYEQYF
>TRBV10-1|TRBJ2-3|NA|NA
TGCGCCAGCAGTGAGTTGAGCACAGATACGCAGTATTTT
CASSELSTDTQYF
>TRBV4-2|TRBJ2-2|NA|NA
TGTGCCAGCAGCCCCCGAAAGTCCGCCGGGGAGCTGTTTTTT
CASSPRKSAGELFF
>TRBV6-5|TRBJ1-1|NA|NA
TGTGCCAGCAGTTATAGCGAGGGCACTGAAGCTTTCTTT
CASSYSEGTEAFF
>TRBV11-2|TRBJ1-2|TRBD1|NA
TGTGCCAGCAGAATCGACAGGGGGCTGATCTATGGCTACACCTTC
CASRIDRGLIYGYTF
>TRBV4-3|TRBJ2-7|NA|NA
TGCGCCAGCAGCCAAGATCTACGTAAAGGGGACTACGAGCAGTACTTC
CASSQDLRKGDYEQYF
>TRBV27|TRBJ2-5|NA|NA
TGTGCCAGCAGTTCGGATGGGGGTGAGACCCAGTACTTC
CASSSDGGETQYF
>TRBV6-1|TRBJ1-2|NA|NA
TGTGCCAGCAGTGAAGCAGTCCGAAATGGCTACACCTTC
CASSEAVRNGYTF
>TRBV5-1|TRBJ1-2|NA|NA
TGCGCCAGCAGCTTGGGGACAGCTAACTATGGCTACACCTTC
CASSLGTANYGYTF
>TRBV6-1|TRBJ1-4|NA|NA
TGTGCCAGCGAATCAACCCATAATGAAAAACTGTTTTTT
CASESTHNEKLFF
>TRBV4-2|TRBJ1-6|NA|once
TGTGCCAGCAGCCAAGAATGGGGTTCACCCCTCCACTTT
CASSQEWGSPLHF
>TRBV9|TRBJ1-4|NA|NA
TGTGCCAGCAGTGCGGGGGGATTTAATGAAAAACTGTTTTTT
CASSAGGFNEKLFF
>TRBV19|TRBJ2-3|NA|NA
TGTGCCAGTAGTATAACCGGGAGCCACACAGATACGCAGTATTTT
CASSITGSHTDTQYF
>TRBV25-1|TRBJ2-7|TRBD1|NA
TGTGCCAGCAGTAAGCTGACAGGGGACGAGCAGTACTTC
CASSKLTGDEQYF
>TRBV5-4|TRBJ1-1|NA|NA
TGTGCCAGCAGCTTAGGATACACTGAAGCTTTCTTT
CASSLGYTEAFF
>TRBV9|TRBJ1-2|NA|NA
TGTGCCAGCAGCGTAGCTGAAAACTATGGCTACACCTTC
CASSVAENYGYTF
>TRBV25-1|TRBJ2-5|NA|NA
TGTGCCAGCAGTCCACGGGACGGACAAGAGACCCAGTACTTC
CASSPRDGQETQYF
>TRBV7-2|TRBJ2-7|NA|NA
TGTGCCAGCAGCTCCGATCTTGGGGTACTCTACGAGCAGTACTTC
CASSSDLGVLYEQYF
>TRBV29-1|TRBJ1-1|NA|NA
TGCAGCGTTGATAGGGGTTTGGGTGAAGCTTTCTTT
CSVDRGLGEAFF
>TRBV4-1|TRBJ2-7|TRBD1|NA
TGCGCCAGCAGCCAAGTGGACAGGGGCGCCTACGAGCAGTACTTC
CASSQVDRGAYEQYF
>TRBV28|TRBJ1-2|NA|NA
TGTGCCAGCAGTTCAAGACAGTTCTATGGCTACACCTTC
CASSSRQFYGYTF
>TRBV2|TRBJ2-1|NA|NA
TGTGCCAGCTCAGACAGGAACGGGGACAATGAGCAGTTCTTC
CASSDRNGDNEQFF
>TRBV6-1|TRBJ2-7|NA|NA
TGTGCCAGCACCAGACAGGGACTGATCGAGCAGTACTTC
CASTRQGLIEQYF
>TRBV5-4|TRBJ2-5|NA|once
TGTGCCAGCAGCATGGGCCAGGAACTCCAAGAGACCCAGTACTTC
CASSMGQELQETQYF
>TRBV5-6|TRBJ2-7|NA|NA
TGTGCCAGCAGCTTCTCGTCCAGCACCTACGAGCAGTACTTC
CASSFSSSTYEQYF
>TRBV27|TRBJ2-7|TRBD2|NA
TGTGCCAGCAGCCGACTAGCGGGGGGAGACTACGAGCAGTACTTC
CASSRLAGGDYEQYF
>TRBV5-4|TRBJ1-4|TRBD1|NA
TGTGCCAGCAGCTTAGGACAGGGTAAAGAAAAACTGTTTTTT
CASSLGQGKEKLFF
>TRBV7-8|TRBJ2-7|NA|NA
TGTGCCAGCAGCCCAGGGGGGATCCGGTACGAGCAGTACTTC
CASSPGGIRYEQYF
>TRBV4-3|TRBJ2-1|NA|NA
TGCGCCAGCAGCCAAGATGGGAGCCGATCCTACAATGAGCAGTTCTTC
CASSQDGSRSYNEQFF
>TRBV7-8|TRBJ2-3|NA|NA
TGTGCCAGCAGCTCCTTCGAGACAGACACTAGCACAGATACGCAGTATTTT
CASSSFETDTSTDTQYF
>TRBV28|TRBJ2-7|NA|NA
TGTGCCAGCAGCCTAACCGGGACCTCCTACGAGCAGTACTTC
CASSLTGTSYEQYF
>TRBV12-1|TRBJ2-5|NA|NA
TGTGCCAGCATGGTGCAGGTACAAGAGACCCAGTACTTC
CASMVQVQETQYF
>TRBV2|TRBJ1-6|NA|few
TGTGCCAGCAATACGGGGACCTATAATTCACCCCTCCACTTT
CASNTGTYNSPLHF
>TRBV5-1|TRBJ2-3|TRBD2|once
TGCGCCAGCAGCTTGTCAGCGGGAGGAATCACAGATACGCAGTATTTT
CASSLSAGGITDTQYF
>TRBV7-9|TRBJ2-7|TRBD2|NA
TGTGCCAGCAGCCCGGGACTAGCGGCCCAGTACTTC
CASSPGLAAQYF
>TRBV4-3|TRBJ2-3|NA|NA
TGCGCCAGCAGCCAAGATACAGCGGCAGGGGGGGCTTTTACGAATACGCAGTATTTT
CASSQDTAAGGAFTNTQYF
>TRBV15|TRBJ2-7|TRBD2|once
TGTGCCACCAGCCGAGGGACTAGCGGGATAAGGGTCGGAGAGCAGTACTTC
CATSRGTSGIRVGEQYF
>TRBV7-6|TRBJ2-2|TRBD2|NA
TGTGCCAGCAGCCCGTTACTAGCGGGGGCGAACACCGGGGAGCTGTTTTTT
CASSPLLAGANTGELFF
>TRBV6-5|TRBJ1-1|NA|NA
TGTGCCAGCAGTTACAGGACGCAGAACACTGAAGCTTTCTTT
CASSYRTQNTEAFF